This T cell receptor beta chain was observed in a study of control samples from healthy donors and cancer patients. Data came from immunoSEQ multiplex PCR; TCRdb stores just in-frame clones and leaves some out. The table records about 89,000 clones, approximately 87% of them present only once. The CDR3 extends over 14 amino acids. V dropped 4 bases and J dropped 0; count of bases not matched to a gene: 1. CDR1 SGHNT and CDR2 YENEEA come from the germline V gene. The TCR originated in a woman in her forties in good health. Sequenced input: blood. This chain joins TRBV11-3 and TRBJ2-3; 7 bases match TRBD1. The CDR3 coding sequence is TGTGCCAGCAGCTCGGACAGGAGCACAGATACGCAGTATTTT. Translating gives CASSSDRSTDTQYF.